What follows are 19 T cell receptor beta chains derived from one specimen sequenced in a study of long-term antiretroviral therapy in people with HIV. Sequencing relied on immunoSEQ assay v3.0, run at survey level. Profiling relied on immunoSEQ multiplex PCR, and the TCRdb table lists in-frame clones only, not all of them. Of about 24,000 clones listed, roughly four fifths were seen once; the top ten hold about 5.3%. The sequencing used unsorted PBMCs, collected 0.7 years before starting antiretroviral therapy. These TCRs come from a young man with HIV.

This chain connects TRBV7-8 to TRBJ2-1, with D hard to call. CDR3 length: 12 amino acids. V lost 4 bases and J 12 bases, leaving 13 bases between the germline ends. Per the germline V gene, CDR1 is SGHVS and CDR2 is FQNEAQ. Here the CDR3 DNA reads TGTGCCAGCAGCTCATCGGGTTTTGGGCAGTTCTTC. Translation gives CASSSSGFGQFF.

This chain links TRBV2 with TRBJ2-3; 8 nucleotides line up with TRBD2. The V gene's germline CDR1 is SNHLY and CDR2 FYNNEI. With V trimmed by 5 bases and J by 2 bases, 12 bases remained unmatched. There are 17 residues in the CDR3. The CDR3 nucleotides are TGTGCCAGCAGTTACACCAGAGCGGGGGCCTACACAGATACGCAGTATTTT. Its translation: CASSYTRAGAYTDTQYF.

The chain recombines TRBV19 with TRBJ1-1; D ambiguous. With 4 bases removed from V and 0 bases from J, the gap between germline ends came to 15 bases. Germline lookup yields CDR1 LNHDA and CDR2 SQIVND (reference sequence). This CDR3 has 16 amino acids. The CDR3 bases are TGTGCCAGTAGTACCAGGAAGGGAGCATTGAACACTGAAGCTTTCTTT. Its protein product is CASSTRKGALNTEAFF.

The CDR3 here is CASSLGNEQFF. The CDR3, as DNA: TGTGCCTCCTCACTAGGCAATGAGCAGTTCTTC. V gene TRBV10-3 combines with J gene TRBJ2-1; D perhaps matches TRBD2 (5 bases). The CDR3 extends over 11 amino acids. Trimming shortened V by 11 bases and J by 6 bases, and 11 bases separated the two germline ends. Per the germline V gene, CDR1 is ENHRY and CDR2 is SYGVKD.

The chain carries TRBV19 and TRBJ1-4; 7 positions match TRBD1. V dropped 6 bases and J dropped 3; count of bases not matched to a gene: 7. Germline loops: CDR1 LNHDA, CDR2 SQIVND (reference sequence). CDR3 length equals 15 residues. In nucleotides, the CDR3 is TGTGCCAGTAGCCCCTACAGGGGAGCTAATGAAAAACTGTTTTTT. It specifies CASSPYRGANEKLFF. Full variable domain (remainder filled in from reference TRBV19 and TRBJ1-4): DGGITQSPKYLFRKEGQNVTLSCEQNLNHDAMYWYRQDPGQGLRLIYYSQIVNDFQKGDIAEGYSVSREKKESFPLTVTSAQKNPTAFYLCASSPYRGANEKLFFGSGTQLSVL.

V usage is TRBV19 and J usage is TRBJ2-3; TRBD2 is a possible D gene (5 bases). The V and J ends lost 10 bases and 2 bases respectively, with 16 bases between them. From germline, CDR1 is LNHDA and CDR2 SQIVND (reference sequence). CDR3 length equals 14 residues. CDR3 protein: CATRGPLNTDTQYF. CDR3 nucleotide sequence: TGTGCCACCCGAGGGCCACTCAACACAGATACGCAGTATTTT.

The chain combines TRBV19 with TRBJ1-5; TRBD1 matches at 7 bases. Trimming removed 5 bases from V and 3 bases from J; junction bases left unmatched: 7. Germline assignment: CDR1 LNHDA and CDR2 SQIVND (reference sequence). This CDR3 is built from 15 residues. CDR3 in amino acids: CASSGGQNPNQPQHF. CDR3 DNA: TGTGCCAGTAGTGGGGGACAGAATCCCAATCAGCCCCAGCATTTT.

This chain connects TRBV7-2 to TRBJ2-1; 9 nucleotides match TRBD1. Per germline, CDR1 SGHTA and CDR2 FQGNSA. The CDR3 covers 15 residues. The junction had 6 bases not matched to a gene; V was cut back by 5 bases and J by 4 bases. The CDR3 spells CASSTDRGAYNEQFF. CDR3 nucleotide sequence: TGTGCCAGCAGCACAGACAGGGGGGCGTACAATGAGCAGTTCTTC.

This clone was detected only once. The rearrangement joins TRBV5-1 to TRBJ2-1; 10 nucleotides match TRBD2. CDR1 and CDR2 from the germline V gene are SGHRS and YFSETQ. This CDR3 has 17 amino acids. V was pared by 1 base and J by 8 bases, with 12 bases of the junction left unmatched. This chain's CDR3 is CASSLSRSGRAQHEQFF. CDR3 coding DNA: TGCGCCAGCAGCTTGTCCAGAAGCGGGAGGGCCCAACATGAGCAGTTCTTC.

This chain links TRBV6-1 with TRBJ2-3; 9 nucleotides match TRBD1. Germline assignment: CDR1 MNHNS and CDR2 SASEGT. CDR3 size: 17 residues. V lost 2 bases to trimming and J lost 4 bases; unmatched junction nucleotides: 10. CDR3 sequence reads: CASSERTLGQGSDTQYF. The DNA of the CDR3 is TGTGCCAGCAGTGAACGGACATTGGGACAGGGCTCAGATACGCAGTATTTT.

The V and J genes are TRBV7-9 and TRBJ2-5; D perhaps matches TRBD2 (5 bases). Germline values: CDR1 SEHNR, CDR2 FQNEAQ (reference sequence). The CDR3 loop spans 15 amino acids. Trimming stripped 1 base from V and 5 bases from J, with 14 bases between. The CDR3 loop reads CASSLGSGIRETQYF. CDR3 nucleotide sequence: TGTGCCAGCAGCTTAGGATCGGGAATCCGGGAGACCCAGTACTTC. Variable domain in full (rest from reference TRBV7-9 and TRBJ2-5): DTGVSQNPRHKITKRGQNVTFRCDPISEHNRLYWYRQTLGQGPEFLTYFQNEAQLEKSRLLSDRFSAERPKGSFSTLEIQRTEQGDSAMYLCASSLGSGIRETQYFGPGTRLLVL.

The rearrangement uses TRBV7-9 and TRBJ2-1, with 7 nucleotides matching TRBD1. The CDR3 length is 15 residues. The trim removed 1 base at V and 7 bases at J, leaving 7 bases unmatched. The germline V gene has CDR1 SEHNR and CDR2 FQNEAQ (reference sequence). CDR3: CASSLVSIQGNEQFF. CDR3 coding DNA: TGTGCCAGCAGCTTAGTCTCGATACAGGGGAATGAGCAGTTCTTC.

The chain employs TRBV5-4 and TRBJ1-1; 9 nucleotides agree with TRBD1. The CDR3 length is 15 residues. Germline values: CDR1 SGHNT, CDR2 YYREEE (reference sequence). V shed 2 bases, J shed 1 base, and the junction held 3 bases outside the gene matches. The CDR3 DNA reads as TGTGCCAGCAGCTTCCGACAGGGGGGGAACACTGAAGCTTTCTTT. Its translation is CASSFRQGGNTEAFF. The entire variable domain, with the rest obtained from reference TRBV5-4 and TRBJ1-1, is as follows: ETGVTQSPTHLIKTRGQQVTLRCSSQSGHNTVSWYQQALGQGPQFIFQYYREEENGRGNFPPRFSGLQFPNYSSELNVNALELDDSALYLCASSFRQGGNTEAFFGQGTRLTVV.

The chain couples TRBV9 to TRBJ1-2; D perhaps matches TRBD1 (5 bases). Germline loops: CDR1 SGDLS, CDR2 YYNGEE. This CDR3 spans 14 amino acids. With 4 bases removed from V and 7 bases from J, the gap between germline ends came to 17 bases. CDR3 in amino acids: CASSPGAGTIGYTF. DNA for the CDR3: TGTGCCAGCAGCCCCGGGGCAGGGACTATTGGCTACACCTTC.

The CDR3 region is CASSQADRVNYGYTF. For the CDR3, the DNA is TGCGCCAGCAGCCAGGCGGACAGGGTTAACTATGGCTACACCTTC. The rearrangement links TRBV4-1 to TRBJ1-2, with 8 bases lining up with TRBD1. V dropped 3 bases and J dropped 1; count of bases not matched to a gene: 4. The V gene's germline CDR1 is MGHRA and CDR2 YSYEKL. This CDR3 spans 15 amino acids.

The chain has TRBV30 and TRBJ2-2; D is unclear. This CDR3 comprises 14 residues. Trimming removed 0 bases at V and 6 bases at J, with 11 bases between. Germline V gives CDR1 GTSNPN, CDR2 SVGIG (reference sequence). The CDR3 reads CAWSVRRTSGELFF. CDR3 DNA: TGTGCCTGGAGTGTAAGGCGGACGTCCGGGGAGCTGTTTTTT. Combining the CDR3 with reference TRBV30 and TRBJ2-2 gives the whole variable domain SQTIHQWPATLVQPVGSPLSLECTVEGTSNPNLYWYRQAAGRGLQLLFYSVGIGQISSEVPQNLSASRPQDRQFILSSKKLLLSDSGFYLCAWSVRRTSGELFFGEGSRLTVL.

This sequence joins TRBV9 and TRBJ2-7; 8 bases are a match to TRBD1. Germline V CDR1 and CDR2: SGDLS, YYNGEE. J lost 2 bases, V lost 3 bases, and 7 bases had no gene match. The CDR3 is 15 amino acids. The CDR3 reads CASSEDGTGAYEQYF. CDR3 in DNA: TGTGCCAGCAGCGAGGACGGGACAGGCGCCTACGAGCAGTACTTC.

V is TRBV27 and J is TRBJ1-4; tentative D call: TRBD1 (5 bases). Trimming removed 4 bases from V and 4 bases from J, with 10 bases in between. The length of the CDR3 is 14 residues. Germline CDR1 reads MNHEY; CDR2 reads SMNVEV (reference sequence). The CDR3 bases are TGTGCCAGCAGTTACACAGGACTTAATGAAAAACTGTTTTTT. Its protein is CASSYTGLNEKLFF.

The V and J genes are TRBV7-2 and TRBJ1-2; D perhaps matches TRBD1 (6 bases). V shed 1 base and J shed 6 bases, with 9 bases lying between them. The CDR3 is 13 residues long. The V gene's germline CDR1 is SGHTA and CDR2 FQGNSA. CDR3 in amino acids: CASSLEPGDGYTF. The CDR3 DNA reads TGTGCCAGCAGCTTAGAGCCAGGGGATGGCTACACCTTC.